A selection of T cell receptor beta chains follows, all from one sample in a study of T cell changes during pregnancy in multiple sclerosis. Using immunoSEQ multiplex PCR, the repertoire was profiled, and TCRdb retains in-frame clones only, with some absent. The sample carries 55,000 to 85,000 clones, 90% recorded once. Here the sequenced sample was peripheral blood, taken in the third trimester of pregnancy. The receptors derive from a female donor with multiple sclerosis, enrolled in a pregnancy study. The CDR3 runs from the conserved cysteine through the conserved F or W. D genes are given only for firm matches. The size entry is marked missing in some rows and otherwise reads once, few, many or a size class.

>-|TRBV7-8|TRBD1|TRBJ2-7
TGTGCCAGCAGCTTCCGGACAGGGATTACCTACGAGCAGTACTTC
CASSFRTGITYEQYF
>few|TRBV6-6|TRBD1|TRBJ1-5
TGTGCCAGCAGCGGACAGGGAATCGGGTATCAGCCCCAGCATTTT
CASSGQGIGYQPQHF
>-|TRBV6-5|TRBD1|TRBJ1-6
TGTGCCAGCAGTTACGCGACAGGGATCTATAATTCACCCCTCCACTTT
CASSYATGIYNSPLHF
>once|TRBV30|TRBD1|TRBJ1-4
TGTGCCTTGGACAGGGGCGGTGAAAAACTGTTTTTT
CALDRGGEKLFF
>-|TRBV7-9|TRBD2|TRBJ2-5
TGTGCCAGCAGCGAGGCCGGGACTAGCGTAGAGACCCAGTACTTC
CASSEAGTSVETQYF
>-|TRBV5-8|-|TRBJ1-1
TGTGCCAGCAGCCTGGGGGGAAGGGGCACTGAAGCTTTCTTT
CASSLGGRGTEAFF
>-|TRBV7-9|TRBD2|TRBJ2-1
TGTGCCAGCAGCTTAGGAGGGTCTGCAAGCGGGAGCTCCTACAATGAGCAGTTCTTC
CASSLGGSASGSSYNEQFF
>-|TRBV9|TRBD2|TRBJ2-2
TGTGCCAGCAGCGTACTAGCGGGAGGAAACACCGGGGAGCTGTTTTTT
CASSVLAGGNTGELFF
>-|TRBV2|TRBD2|TRBJ2-2
TGTGCCATCCGGACTAGCGGGGGGGCGTTAGGGGAGCTGTTTTTT
CAIRTSGGALGELFF
>few|TRBV18|TRBD1|TRBJ1-5
TGTGCCAGCTCACCGAGAGGACAGGGCTATAGCAATCAGCCCCAGCATTTT
CASSPRGQGYSNQPQHF
>-|TRBV5-1|TRBD1|TRBJ2-1
TGCGCCAGCAGCTTGGGGGGGACAGGCAATGAGCAGTTCTTC
CASSLGGTGNEQFF
>-|TRBV5-1|-|TRBJ1-6
TGCGCCAGCAGCTTGGGAGGGGGAAACTCACCCCTCCACTTT
CASSLGGGNSPLHF
>few|TRBV6-5|-|TRBJ1-5
TGTGCCAGCAGTTACGGGGGGGAAGGCAATCAGCCCCAGCATTTT
CASSYGGEGNQPQHF
>once|TRBV4-3|TRBD1|TRBJ1-1
TGCGCCAGCAGCCTAACAGGGGAAACTGAAGCTTTCTTT
CASSLTGETEAFF
>-|TRBV6-1|-|TRBJ2-7
TGTGCCAGCACTCAAGAGAGGGGGTCCTACGAGCAGTACTTC
CASTQERGSYEQYF
>-|TRBV7-2|TRBD2|TRBJ2-7
TGTGCCAGCAGCTTATCTAGCGGGGGGCTCTACGAGCAGTACTTC
CASSLSSGGLYEQYF
>-|TRBV18|TRBD1|TRBJ1-3
TGTGCCAGCTCACCGTCGACAGGGGGCACTGGAAACACCATATATTTT
CASSPSTGGTGNTIYF
>-|TRBV19|TRBD2|TRBJ2-1
TGTGCCAGTACCGGACTAGCGGCCTACAATGAGCAGTTCTTC
CASTGLAAYNEQFF
>-|TRBV6-4|-|TRBJ2-7
TGTGCCAGCAGTGACTCTATCGGGAGCCACGAGCAGTACTTC
CASSDSIGSHEQYF
>-|TRBV29-1|TRBD2|TRBJ2-1
TGCAGTGTAGCGGGAGGGTATTACAATGAGCAGTTCTTC
CSVAGGYYNEQFF
>-|TRBV7-9|-|TRBJ2-1
TGTGCCAGCAGCCCCAGTTTAGCGGAAAACAATGAGCAGTTCTTC
CASSPSLAENNEQFF
>-|TRBV6-5|-|TRBJ1-2
TGTGCCAGCAGTGACACCACTAACTATGGCTACACCTTC
CASSDTTNYGYTF
>-|TRBV18|TRBD1|TRBJ1-1
TGTGCCAGCTCACCGCGTTCGACAGGGGTTAACACTGAAGCTTTCTTT
CASSPRSTGVNTEAFF
>-|TRBV27|-|TRBJ2-7
TGTGCCAGCAGTGGACAGCGGGGTAATTGGTACTTC
CASSGQRGNWYF
>-|TRBV9|TRBD2|TRBJ2-5
TGTGCCAGCAGCTTAGCTTATGGCGGGGGCCAAGAGACCCAGTACTTC
CASSLAYGGGQETQYF
>-|TRBV10-3|TRBD2|TRBJ2-1
TGTGCCATCACCATGACTAGCGGGGCTGTTTATGGCTACAATGAGCAGTTCTTC
CAITMTSGAVYGYNEQFF
>once|TRBV4-3|TRBD1|TRBJ1-2
TGCGCCAGCAGCCAAGCGACAGGGCTCTATGGCTACACCTTC
CASSQATGLYGYTF
>-|TRBV27|TRBD1|TRBJ2-3
TGTGCCAGCAGTTTCACAGGGGGCACAGATACGCAGTATTTT
CASSFTGGTDTQYF
>-|TRBV7-8|-|TRBJ1-1
TGTGCCAGCAGCTTAGTCTCGTTGCGGGGGGCAAACACTGAAGCTTTCTTT
CASSLVSLRGANTEAFF
>-|TRBV19|-|TRBJ2-7
TGTGCCAGTAGTATAGTCGGGATGAGCTCCTACGAGCAGTACTTC
CASSIVGMSSYEQYF
>-|TRBV11-2|-|TRBJ1-2
TGTGCCAGCAGCTTAGATCAGGGGCCTGGCTACACCTTC
CASSLDQGPGYTF
>-|TRBV5-1|-|TRBJ2-5
TGCGCCAGCAGCTTGGGTCCAAGTAGCGGTCAAGAGACCCAGTACTTC
CASSLGPSSGQETQYF
>once|TRBV6-5|TRBD1|TRBJ2-7
TGTGCCAGCAGTTACGACGGGACAGGGGCCGAGCAGTACTTC
CASSYDGTGAEQYF
>few|TRBV29-1|-|TRBJ2-1
TGCAGCGTTGCCAGCGGTGGGTATCATGAGCAGTTCTTC
CSVASGGYHEQFF
>-|TRBV6-5|-|TRBJ1-1
TGTGCCAGCAAGTCCCAGGGCACAGCGAACACTGAAGCTTTCTTT
CASKSQGTANTEAFF
>-|TRBV4-2|TRBD2|TRBJ2-3
TGTGCCAGCAGCCAAGACGGACTAGCGGGGTCGGATACGCAGTATTTT
CASSQDGLAGSDTQYF
>once|TRBV5-1|-|TRBJ2-5
TGCGCCAGCAGCTTCGGTCCGGTGAATAGTCAAGAGACCCAGTACTTC
CASSFGPVNSQETQYF
>-|TRBV7-2|-|TRBJ1-1
TGTGCCAGCAGCGCCTATCATACTGAAGCTTTCTTT
CASSAYHTEAFF
>-|TRBV7-2|TRBD2|TRBJ2-1
TGTGCCAGCAGCGATACTAGCGGGGGAAATGAGCAGTTCTTC
CASSDTSGGNEQFF
>-|TRBV6-1|-|TRBJ2-7
TGTGCCAGCAGTGAGGTGGGCCGTTATGAGCAGTACTTC
CASSEVGRYEQYF
>-|TRBV9|TRBD2|TRBJ2-2
TGTGCCAGCAGCTCCCGACTAGCGGGCGTACATGTTCACACCGGGGAGCTGTTTTTT
CASSSRLAGVHVHTGELFF
>-|TRBV6-1|TRBD1|TRBJ2-7
TGTGCCAGCAGCACAACCCGGGACAGGGTTCACGAGCAGTACTTC
CASSTTRDRVHEQYF
>once|TRBV13|TRBD1|TRBJ2-7
TGTGCCAGCAGATACACCGGGACAGGGGTCCACGAGCAGTACTTC
CASRYTGTGVHEQYF
>-|TRBV6-5|TRBD2|TRBJ2-1
TGTGCCAGCAGTCAAAGCTTAGCGGGAGGCGAGGAGCAGTTCTTC
CASSQSLAGGEEQFF
>-|TRBV9|-|TRBJ1-1
TGTGCCAGCAGCGGACAGACCGGGAACACTGAAGCTTTCTTT
CASSGQTGNTEAFF
>-|TRBV12-5|-|TRBJ1-2
TGTGCTAGTGGTTTGGTACCCCACTCTGGCTACACCTTC
CASGLVPHSGYTF
>-|TRBV7-9|-|TRBJ2-3
TGTGCCAGCCGGACAGTAACTAGCACAGATACGCAGTATTTT
CASRTVTSTDTQYF
>-|TRBV5-4|-|TRBJ1-1
TGTGCCAGCAGCCGAGTAGGGGACACTGAAGCTTTCTTT
CASSRVGDTEAFF
>once|TRBV5-4|-|TRBJ2-3
TGTGCCAGCAGTAGAGGGGGGGCAGCCCTAAACACAGATACGCAGTATTTT
CASSRGGAALNTDTQYF
>-|TRBV7-2|-|TRBJ2-6
TGTGCCAGCAGCCCACAGGGTTCTGGGGCCAACGTCCTGACTTTC
CASSPQGSGANVLTF
>once|TRBV30|-|TRBJ2-3
TGTGCCTGGAGCGCCGGAGGTTCTAGCACAGATACGCAGTATTTT
CAWSAGGSSTDTQYF
>-|TRBV7-2|TRBD2|TRBJ2-2
TGTGCCAGCAGCAGACTAGCGGGGGGGCCGAGGGAGCTGTTTTTT
CASSRLAGGPRELFF
>-|TRBV9|-|TRBJ2-5
TGTGCCAGCAGCGTAGACAGGAGGGGAGAGACCCAGTACTTC
CASSVDRRGETQYF
>-|TRBV25-1|-|TRBJ1-1
TGTGCCAGCAGTGACTCGACAGGATCCACTGAAGCTTTCTTT
CASSDSTGSTEAFF
>-|TRBV6-5|TRBD2|TRBJ2-7
TGTGCCAGCAGTTATTTCGGCGGGGGAACGAGCGAGCAGTACTTC
CASSYFGGGTSEQYF